A selection of T cell receptor beta chains follows, all from one sample in a study of early T cells in non-severe SARS-CoV-2 infection. Via MiXCR, TCRdb re-called the 5' RACE reads, giving one row per CDR3 protein. Of 80,000 or so distinct CDR3 sequences detected, around a sixth appear once; the ten largest clones hold less than 15%. Source material: whole blood. The receptor source for this set is an adult who was a healthcare worker with PCR-confirmed SARS-CoV-2 infection or an uninfected control (not recorded which). CDR3s include the opening cysteine and the closing phenylalanine or tryptophan. Fields, in order: V gene, clone size, CDR3 protein. Size is stated for part of the rows, as once, few or many counts, or as a class when the clone is expanded.

v_call: TRBV20-1
clone_size: NA
cdr3_aa: CSVSWTEAFF

v_call: TRBV2
clone_size: once
cdr3_aa: CASRPQLLTGELFF

v_call: TRBV11-3
clone_size: few
cdr3_aa: CASSSPLGSYGYTF

v_call: TRBV6-5
clone_size: NA
cdr3_aa: CASSYLTSGPYNEQFF

v_call: TRBV7-9
clone_size: once
cdr3_aa: CASSPRDPKHNEQFF

v_call: TRBV28
clone_size: many
cdr3_aa: CASSLRRQGSGANVLTF

v_call: TRBV12-3/TRBV12-4
clone_size: few
cdr3_aa: CASSFRDRGAEAFF

v_call: TRBV28
clone_size: few
cdr3_aa: CASSLGGPISGANVLTF

v_call: TRBV5-1
clone_size: NA
cdr3_aa: CASSFSGAQETQYF

v_call: TRBV30
clone_size: few
cdr3_aa: CAWSVTAAVTYEQYF

v_call: TRBV7-9
clone_size: NA
cdr3_aa: CASSLVQQETQYF

v_call: TRBV20-1
clone_size: many
cdr3_aa: CSAYDSSSYNEQFF

v_call: TRBV10-3
clone_size: many
cdr3_aa: CAISDMVGERKNIQYF

v_call: TRBV7-2
clone_size: many
cdr3_aa: CASSAKDTQYF

v_call: TRBV12-5
clone_size: NA
cdr3_aa: CASGSGQRNQETQYF

v_call: TRBV29-1
clone_size: many
cdr3_aa: CSVGDRGWDEQFF

v_call: TRBV12-3/TRBV12-4
clone_size: NA
cdr3_aa: CASSFSAGRGTDTQYF

v_call: TRBV29-1
clone_size: few
cdr3_aa: CSAGDHEQYF

v_call: TRBV7-9
clone_size: few
cdr3_aa: CASSLGAGPEEQYF

v_call: TRBV2
clone_size: many
cdr3_aa: CASSGTYEQYF

v_call: TRBV28
clone_size: NA
cdr3_aa: CASSFRTLGNYINTIYF

v_call: TRBV20-1
clone_size: NA
cdr3_aa: CSAYSGGGVSYNEQFF

v_call: TRBV2
clone_size: few
cdr3_aa: CASRIQGSSNYGYTF

v_call: TRBV5-1
clone_size: NA
cdr3_aa: CASSLADTLEGYTF